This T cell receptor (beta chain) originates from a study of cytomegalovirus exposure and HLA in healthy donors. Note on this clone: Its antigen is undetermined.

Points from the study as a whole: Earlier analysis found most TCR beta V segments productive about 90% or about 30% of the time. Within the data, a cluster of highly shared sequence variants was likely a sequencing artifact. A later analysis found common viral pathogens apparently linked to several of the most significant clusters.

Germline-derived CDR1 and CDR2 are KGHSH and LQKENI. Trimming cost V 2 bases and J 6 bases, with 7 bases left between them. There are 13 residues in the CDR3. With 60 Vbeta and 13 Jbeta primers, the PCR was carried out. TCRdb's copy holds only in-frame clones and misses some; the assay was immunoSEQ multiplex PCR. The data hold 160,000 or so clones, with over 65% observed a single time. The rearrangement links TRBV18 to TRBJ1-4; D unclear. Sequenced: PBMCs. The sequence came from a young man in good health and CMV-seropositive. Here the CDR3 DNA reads TGTGCCAGCTCACCAGGGAGGGATGAAAAACTGTTTTTT. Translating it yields CASSPGRDEKLFF.